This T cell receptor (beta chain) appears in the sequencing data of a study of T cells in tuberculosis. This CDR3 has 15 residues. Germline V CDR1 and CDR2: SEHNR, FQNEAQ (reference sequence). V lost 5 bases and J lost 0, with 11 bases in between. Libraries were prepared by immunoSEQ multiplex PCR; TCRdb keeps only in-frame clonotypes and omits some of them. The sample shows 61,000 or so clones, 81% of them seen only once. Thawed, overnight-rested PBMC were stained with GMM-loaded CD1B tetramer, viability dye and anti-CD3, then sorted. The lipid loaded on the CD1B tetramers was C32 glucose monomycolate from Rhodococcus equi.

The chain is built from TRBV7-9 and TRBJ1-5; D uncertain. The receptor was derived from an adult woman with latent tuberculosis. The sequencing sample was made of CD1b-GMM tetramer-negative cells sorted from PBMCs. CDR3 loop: CASSGAGDSNQPQHF. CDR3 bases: TGTGCCAGCAGCGGTGCGGGTGATAGCAATCAGCCCCAGCATTTT.